The clone carrying this T cell receptor (beta chain) was seen only a few times. Its antigen is unknown. Then a second PCR, running about 7 to 11 cycles, was carried out with a sample-barcoded 5' primer and a J-beta primer mix. TCRdb analysed the 5' RACE reads with MiXCR anew, one entry per CDR3 protein. The sample carries about 540,000 distinct CDR3 sequences, 20% to 30% recorded once. These data are taken from a study of blood T cells in healthy people across ages. Study-level information: Template switching picked up about one barcoded beta molecule for each two T cells.

General study findings and limits: Higher diversity and more naive CD4+ cells were features of long-lived donors, compared to aged donors.

The same specimen was also included in a second study, on T cells of mothers and their children. Per that paper: The study obtained over 9 million TCR beta CDR3 reads per mother and around 3 million per child. When mothers and children were related, their normalized repertoire overlap, which was always slightly higher, did not differ significantly from that of unrelated pairs.

This receptor was obtained from a boy aged 5-17 years in good health. The sample was blood.

The CDR3 nucleotides are TGCAGTGCTGCTACTAGCGGACTAAACACCGGGGAGCTGTTTTTT. This codes for CSAATSGLNTGELFF. The chain combines TRBV20-1 with TRBJ2-2, with 8 bases lining up with TRBD2. The V and J ends lost 5 bases and 2 bases, in that order; junction bases with no gene match: 7. The CDR3 consists of 15 residues. CDR1 and CDR2 from the germline V gene are DFQATT and SNEGSKA (reference sequence).